This entry concerns a single TCR beta chain. The data are from a study of blood T cell repertoires in COVID-19. In the original processing: From reference gene primer amplification, estimates of nucleated cell counts were derived. Sequenced by immunoSEQ multiplex PCR; TCRdb stores in-frame clones only, minus some. From that table come the V and J calls and clone size; the DNA was used to work out D and trimming. Among about 110,000 clones listed, about 88% were seen once. CDR3 size: 15 residues. Germline assignment: CDR1 MNHEY and CDR2 SMNVEV (reference sequence). The V end was cut by 4 bases, the J end by 3 bases, with 16 bases between.

The genes are TRBV27 and TRBJ2-7, with D uncertain. The source is a woman aged 45 to 65 with acute or convalescent COVID-19. The sample taken for sequencing was peripheral blood. CDR3 residues: CASSSYYFSDYEQYF. CDR3 sequence (DNA): TGTGCCAGCAGTTCTTACTACTTCTCCGACTACGAGCAGTACTTC.